A selection of T cell receptor beta chains follows, all from one sample in a study of graft-versus-host responses after intestinal transplantation. Assay used: immunoSEQ multiplex PCR; TCRdb lists only in-frame clones, some missing. The sample has around 40,000 clones, approximately 95% seen once. Their cognate antigens are unknown. The material was unstimulated CD8+ T cells sorted from spleen or lymph node cells, obtained before transplant. The receptors originated from a human donor who was the organ donor for an intestinal transplant. The CDR3 runs from the conserved cysteine through the conserved F or W. The D gene is left open where the match is weak. Part of the rows lack a size; the others show once, few, many or a class for expanded clones.

D gene | J gene | V gene | clone size | CDR3 DNA | CDR3 protein
. | TRBJ1-1 | TRBV6-6 | once | TGTGCCAGCAGTTACGCCCTCGTCGACGTACAGGAAGCTTTCTTT | CASSYALVDVQEAFF
. | TRBJ2-7 | TRBV6-5 | . | TGTGCCAGCAGTTACTCGGTCAGTCGCGAGCAGTACTTC | CASSYSVSREQYF
TRBD1 | TRBJ2-7 | TRBV7-9 | once | TGTGCCAGCAGCCTAGAGGGGGCCACAACAGACGAGCAGTACTTC | CASSLEGATTDEQYF
. | TRBJ2-5 | TRBV19 | . | TGTGCCAGTAGTATATCCGCTTACCAATTCCAAGAGACCCAGTACTTC | CASSISAYQFQETQYF
TRBD1 | TRBJ2-2 | TRBV13 | . | TGTGCCAGCAGCTTCAGACAGGGGGGTCCTTACACCGGGGAGCTGTTTTTT | CASSFRQGGPYTGELFF
. | TRBJ2-1 | TRBV6-1 | . | TGTGCCAGCAGTGAACAGGGCAACTTAGTCCATGAGCAGTTCTTC | CASSEQGNLVHEQFF
TRBD1 | TRBJ2-7 | TRBV14 | . | TGTGCCAGCAGCCTCTGGGCGGGACAGGCTCGTTACGAGCAGTACTTC | CASSLWAGQARYEQYF
. | TRBJ1-2 | TRBV5-4 | . | TGTGCCAGCAGCCCATCGGACAACGGCTACACCTTC | CASSPSDNGYTF
. | TRBJ2-3 | TRBV2 | . | TGTGCCAGCAGTGAACCTGGCACAGATACGCAGTATTTT | CASSEPGTDTQYF
TRBD1 | TRBJ2-3 | TRBV7-9 | . | TGTGCCAGCAGCACCTCGACAGGGGGCCTCACAGATACGCAGTATTTT | CASSTSTGGLTDTQYF
TRBD1 | TRBJ2-7 | TRBV2 | . | TGTGCCAGCAGTGAACTAGAAGGGACAGGGGTTCCAGGGCCCTACGAGCAGTACTTC | CASSELEGTGVPGPYEQYF
. | TRBJ1-6 | TRBV27 | . | TGTGCCAGCAGTTTATACGGACATTCACCCCTCCACTTT | CASSLYGHSPLHF
TRBD1 | TRBJ2-7 | TRBV14 | . | TGTGCCAGCAGCCAAGACCAGGGGGCGTCCTACGAGCAGTACTTC | CASSQDQGASYEQYF
TRBD2 | TRBJ2-3 | TRBV27 | . | TGTGCCAGCAGTTTATCCAGCGGGGGGGCCGGAACAGATACGCAGTATTTT | CASSLSSGGAGTDTQYF
. | TRBJ2-3 | TRBV19 | once | TGTGCCAGTAGCCCCGCTAGTTCCCTCCGCACAGATACGCAGTATTTT | CASSPASSLRTDTQYF
TRBD2 | TRBJ2-3 | TRBV9 | . | TGTGCCAGCAGCGCGTATCTAGCGGGGGGGCAAGATACGCAGTATTTT | CASSAYLAGGQDTQYF
. | TRBJ2-7 | TRBV6-1 | . | TGTGCCAGCAGTGAAACTCAGGGGTTAAGCTACGAGCAGTACTTC | CASSETQGLSYEQYF
TRBD2 | TRBJ2-3 | TRBV6-6 | . | TGTGCCAGCAGTTACGCCGGGACTAGCGAGCCGGATACGCAGTATTTT | CASSYAGTSEPDTQYF
. | TRBJ2-5 | TRBV7-7 | . | TGTGCTAGCAGCCATGGGACGCTTGGAGAGACCCAGTACTTC | CASSHGTLGETQYF
TRBD1 | TRBJ2-5 | TRBV5-8 | . | TGTGCCAGCAGCCCGGGACAGGGGGCTGGCGAGACCCAGTACTTC | CASSPGQGAGETQYF
. | TRBJ2-5 | TRBV7-9 | . | TGTGCCAGCAGCTTAGCGATCCAAGAGACCCAGTACTTC | CASSLAIQETQYF
TRBD1 | TRBJ2-7 | TRBV19 | . | TGTGCCAGTAGTCCGATGACAGGGTCCTACGAGCAGTACTTC | CASSPMTGSYEQYF
TRBD2 | TRBJ2-3 | TRBV7-8 | . | TGTGCCAGCAGCCAAACATTCCTAGCGGATAACACAGATACGCAGTATTTT | CASSQTFLADNTDTQYF
. | TRBJ2-7 | TRBV27 | . | TGTGCCAGCAGCTTGACAGGCTCCTACGAGCAGTACTTC | CASSLTGSYEQYF
. | TRBJ2-1 | TRBV27 | . | TGTGCCAGCAGTTTAGCCTCCTACAATGAGCAGTTCTTC | CASSLASYNEQFF
. | TRBJ1-1 | TRBV9 | . | TGTGCCAGCAGCGCCGGAGGCCACACTGAAGCTTTCTTT | CASSAGGHTEAFF
TRBD1 | TRBJ2-7 | TRBV9 | . | TGTGCCAGCAGCGTAGATCCAGGGGGCACATCCTACGAGCAGTACTTC | CASSVDPGGTSYEQYF
. | TRBJ2-7 | TRBV5-8 | . | TGTGCCAGCAGCTTGGCGCGGGTATACTACGAGCAGTACTTC | CASSLARVYYEQYF
. | TRBJ2-3 | TRBV2 | . | TGTGCCAGCACCGGGGGCCTCTACACAGATACGCAGTATTTT | CASTGGLYTDTQYF
. | TRBJ2-2 | TRBV19 | . | TGTGCCAGTAGTATCTCCGGTACCGGGGAGCTGTTTTTT | CASSISGTGELFF
. | TRBJ2-5 | TRBV2 | once | TGTGCCAGCAGTGACATCGGGGCGGGAGAGACCCAGTACTTC | CASSDIGAGETQYF
. | TRBJ2-2 | TRBV7-9 | . | TGTGCCAGCAGCTTAGTCACGGTTTGGCTTGGCGGGGAGCTGTTTTTT | CASSLVTVWLGGELFF
. | TRBJ1-4 | TRBV7-9 | . | TGTGCCAGCAGCCTAGGACCCTCCTCCAATGAAAAACTGTTTTTT | CASSLGPSSNEKLFF